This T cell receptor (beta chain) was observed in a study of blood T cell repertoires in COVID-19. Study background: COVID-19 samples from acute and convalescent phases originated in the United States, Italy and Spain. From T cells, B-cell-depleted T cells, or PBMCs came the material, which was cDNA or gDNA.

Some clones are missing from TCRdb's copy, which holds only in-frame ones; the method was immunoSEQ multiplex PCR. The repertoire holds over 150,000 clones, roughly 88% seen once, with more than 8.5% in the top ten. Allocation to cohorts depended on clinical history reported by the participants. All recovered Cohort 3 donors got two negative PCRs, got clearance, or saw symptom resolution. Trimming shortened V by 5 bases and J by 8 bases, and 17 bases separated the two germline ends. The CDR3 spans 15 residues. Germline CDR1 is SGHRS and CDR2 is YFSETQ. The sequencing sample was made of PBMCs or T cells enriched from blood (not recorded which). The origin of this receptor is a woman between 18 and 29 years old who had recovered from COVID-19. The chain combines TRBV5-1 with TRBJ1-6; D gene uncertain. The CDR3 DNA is TGCGCCAGCAGGAGGGAGTCGTCGGTCGATTCACCCCTCCACTTT. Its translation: CASRRESSVDSPLHF.